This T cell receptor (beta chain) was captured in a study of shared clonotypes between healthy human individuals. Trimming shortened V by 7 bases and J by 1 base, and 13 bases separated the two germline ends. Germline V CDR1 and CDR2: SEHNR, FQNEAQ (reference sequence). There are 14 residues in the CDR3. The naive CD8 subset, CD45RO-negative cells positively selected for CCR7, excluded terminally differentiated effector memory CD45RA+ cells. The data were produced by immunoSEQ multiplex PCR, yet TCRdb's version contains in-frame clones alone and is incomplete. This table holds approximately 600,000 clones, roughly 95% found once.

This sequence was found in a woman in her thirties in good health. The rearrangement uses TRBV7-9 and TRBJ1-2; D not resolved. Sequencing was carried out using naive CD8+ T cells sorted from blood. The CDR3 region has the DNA TGTGCCAGCAACGATCTACGTGTTAACTATGGCTACACCTTC. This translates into CASNDLRVNYGYTF.